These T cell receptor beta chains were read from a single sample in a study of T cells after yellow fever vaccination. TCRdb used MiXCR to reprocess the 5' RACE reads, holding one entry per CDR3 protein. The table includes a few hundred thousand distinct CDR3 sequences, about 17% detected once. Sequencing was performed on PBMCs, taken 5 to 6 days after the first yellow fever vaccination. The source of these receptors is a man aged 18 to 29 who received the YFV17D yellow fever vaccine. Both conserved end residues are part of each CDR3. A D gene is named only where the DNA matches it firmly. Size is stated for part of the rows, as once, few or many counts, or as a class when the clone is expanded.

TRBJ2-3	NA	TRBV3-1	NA	TGTGCCAGCAGCCAGCGTACCAGCGGAGATACGCAGTATTTT	CASSQRTSGDTQYF
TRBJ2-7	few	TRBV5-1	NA	TGCGCCAGCAGCTTTCTTGTACAGGGTAACGAGCAGTACTTC	CASSFLVQGNEQYF
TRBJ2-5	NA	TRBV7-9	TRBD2	TGTGCCAGCAGCTCCGTGGGACTAAAAGAGACCCAGTACTTC	CASSSVGLKETQYF
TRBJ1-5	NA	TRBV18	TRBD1	TGTGCCAGCTCACCCCAGCAGGGGGATCAGCCCCAGCATTTT	CASSPQQGDQPQHF
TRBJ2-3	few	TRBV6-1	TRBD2	TGTGCCAGCAGCCCCCGGACTAGCCGCCGTGGGGGGGATACGCAGTATTTT	CASSPRTSRRGGDTQYF
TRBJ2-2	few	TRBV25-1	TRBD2	TGTGCCAGCAGTAGGACTAGCGGGACCTCAGGCACCGGGGAGCTGTTTTTT	CASSRTSGTSGTGELFF
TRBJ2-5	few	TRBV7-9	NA	TGTGCCAGCAGCCGCAGCTTTAGGGGGGCGGAACAAGAGACCCAGTACTTC	CASSRSFRGAEQETQYF
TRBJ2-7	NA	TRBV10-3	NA	TGTGCCATCAGCCCAGGGGCGGTCGAGCAGTACTTC	CAISPGAVEQYF
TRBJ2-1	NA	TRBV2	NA	TGTGCCAGCAGAGGCAGCGGGAATGAGCAGTTCTTC	CASRGSGNEQFF
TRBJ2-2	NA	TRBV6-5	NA	TGTGCCAGCAGTTACGGGGACCCGGGGGAGCTGTTTTTT	CASSYGDPGELFF
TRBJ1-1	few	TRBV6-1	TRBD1	TGTGCCAGCAGCCGATGGACAGGGGAGAACACTGAAGCTTTCTTT	CASSRWTGENTEAFF
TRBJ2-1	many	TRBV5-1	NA	TGCGCCAGCAGCTTGGAGTGGGCCTCCTACAATGAGCAGTTCTTC	CASSLEWASYNEQFF
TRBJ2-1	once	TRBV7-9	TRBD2	TGTGCCAGCAGCCCACCTTCTGGTAGCGGGGGTTACAATGAGCAGTTCTTC	CASSPPSGSGGYNEQFF
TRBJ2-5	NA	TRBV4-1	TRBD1	TGCGCCAGCAGCCAAGAATGGGACAGGGGGCCCCAGTACTTC	CASSQEWDRGPQYF
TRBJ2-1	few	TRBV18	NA	TGTGCCAGCTCAGAGGCCGTCCCCTCCCACCTCTTCTACAATGAGCAGTTCTTC	CASSEAVPSHLFYNEQFF
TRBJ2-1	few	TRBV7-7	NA	TGTGCTAGCAGCTTAGGGCGGGTGAACTACAATGAGCAGTTCTTC	CASSLGRVNYNEQFF
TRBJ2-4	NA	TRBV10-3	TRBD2	TGTGCCATCAGTGCTGGATTAGCGGGGGTTAAAAACATTCAGTACTTC	CAISAGLAGVKNIQYF
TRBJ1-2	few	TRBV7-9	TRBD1	TGTGCCAGCAGCTCGAGTGACAGGGAAGGTTCGGGCTACACCTTC	CASSSSDREGSGYTF
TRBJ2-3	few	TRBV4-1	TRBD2	TGCGCCAGCAGCCAAACTAGCGGGGTGACCCCGGATACGCAGTATTTT	CASSQTSGVTPDTQYF
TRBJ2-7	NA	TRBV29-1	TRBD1	TGCAGCGTTGAGGCTGGACAGGGGGCTCGGGAGCAGTACTTC	CSVEAGQGAREQYF
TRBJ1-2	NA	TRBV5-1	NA	TGCGCCAGCAGCTTGGGGGGGCAAGACGGCTACACCTTC	CASSLGGQDGYTF
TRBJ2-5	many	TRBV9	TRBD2	TGTGCCAGCAGCGGTAGCGGGGGGCAGGGGGAGACCCAGTACTTC	CASSGSGGQGETQYF
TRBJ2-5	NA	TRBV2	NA	TGTGCCAGTCCTAAAGCCGGGGGACAAGAGACCCAGTACTTC	CASPKAGGQETQYF
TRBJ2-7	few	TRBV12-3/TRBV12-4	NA	TGTGCCAGCAGTTTATATCCAGGGTACTACGAGCAGTACTTC	CASSLYPGYYEQYF
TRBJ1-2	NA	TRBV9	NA	TGTGCCAGCTACGGAGGCGGCAGAAACTATGGCTACACCTTC	CASYGGGRNYGYTF
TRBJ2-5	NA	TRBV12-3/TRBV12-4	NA	TGTGCCAGCAGTTACTGGGGGGATCTCCAAGAGACCCAGTACTTC	CASSYWGDLQETQYF
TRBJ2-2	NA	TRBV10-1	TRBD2	TGCGCCAGCTCCCGGACCGGGGGGGCCGGGGACGGGGAGCTGTTTTTT	CASSRTGGAGDGELFF
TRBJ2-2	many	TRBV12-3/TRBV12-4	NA	TGTGCCAGCAGACGATTTAGGAACACCGGGGAGCTGTTTTTT	CASRRFRNTGELFF
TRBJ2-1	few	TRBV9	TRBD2	TGTGCCAGCAGCGAGGAGGGACTAGCGGGCGAAAGATACAATGAGCAGTTCTTC	CASSEEGLAGERYNEQFF
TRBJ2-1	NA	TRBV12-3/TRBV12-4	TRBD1	TGTGCCAGCAGCCAAACAGGGGGCGAGTCCTACAATGAGCAGTTCTTC	CASSQTGGESYNEQFF
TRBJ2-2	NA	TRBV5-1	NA	TGCGCCAGTAGAAGGGTCTTTGTACAGTTACGCACCGGGGAGCTGTTTTTT	CASRRVFVQLRTGELFF
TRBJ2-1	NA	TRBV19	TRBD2	TGTGCCAGTAGTATAACGGGGAGCGGGGGTAATGAGCAGTTCTTC	CASSITGSGGNEQFF
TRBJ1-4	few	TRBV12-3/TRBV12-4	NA	TGTGCCAGCAGTTCGGACCCCGGGGGGGATGAAAAACTGTTTTTT	CASSSDPGGDEKLFF
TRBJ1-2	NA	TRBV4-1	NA	TGCGCCAGCAGCCGCCTAACTCAGGAGCTATATGGCTACACCTTC	CASSRLTQELYGYTF
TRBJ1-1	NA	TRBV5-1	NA	TGCGCCAGCATAAGTGGGGCAGGGCACACTGAAGCTTTCTTT	CASISGAGHTEAFF
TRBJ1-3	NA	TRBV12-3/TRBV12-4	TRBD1	TGTGCCAGCAGTTCACGGGACAGGGGGGGAAACACCATATATTTT	CASSSRDRGGNTIYF
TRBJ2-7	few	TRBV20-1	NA	TGCAGTGCTAGATCCCGGGTCGGGAACGAGCAGTACTTC	CSARSRVGNEQYF
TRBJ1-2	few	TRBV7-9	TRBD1	TGTGCCAGCCCGGGCTCGAGACAGGGAAGTCCCTATGGCTACACCTTC	CASPGSRQGSPYGYTF
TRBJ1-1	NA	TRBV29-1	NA	TGCAGCGTTCGCCGCCTCCTAGGAATAGAAGCTTTCTTT	CSVRRLLGIEAFF
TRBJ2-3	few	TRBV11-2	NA	TGTGCCAGCAGCTTAGGGGCGGGGGCCTGGACAGATACGCAGTATTTT	CASSLGAGAWTDTQYF
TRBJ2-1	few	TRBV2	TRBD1	TGTGCCAGCAGTGGACAGGGGGCAGGGGAGCAGTTCTTC	CASSGQGAGEQFF
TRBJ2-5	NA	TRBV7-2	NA	TGTGCCAGCAGCTTGGACCGATCACGACAAGAGACCCAGTACTTC	CASSLDRSRQETQYF
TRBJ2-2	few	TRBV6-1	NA	TGTGCCAGCAGCCCTAGACCGTCCACCGGGGAGCTGTTTTTT	CASSPRPSTGELFF
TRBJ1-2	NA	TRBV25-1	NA	TGTGCCAGCAGTACCGGGGGCTCTGGCTACACCTTC	CASSTGGSGYTF
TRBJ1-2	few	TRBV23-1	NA	TGCGCCAGCAGTCAATTTCTAGGAGTAAACTATGGCTACACCTTC	CASSQFLGVNYGYTF
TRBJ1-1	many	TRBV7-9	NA	TGTGCCAGCAGCTTAGCGCTCGGCCGGATAAACACTGAAGCTTTCTTT	CASSLALGRINTEAFF
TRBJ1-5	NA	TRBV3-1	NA	TGTGCCAGCAGCCAAGACAGGTTTCAGCCCCAGCATTTT	CASSQDRFQPQHF
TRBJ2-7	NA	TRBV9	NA	TGTGCCAGCAGCGTAGCTGTGGAGGGTCTCCACGAGCAGTACTTC	CASSVAVEGLHEQYF
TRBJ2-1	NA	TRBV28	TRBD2	TGTGCCAGCAGTTTATCTGGTAGCGGGGGCTTGGATGAGCAGTTCTTC	CASSLSGSGGLDEQFF